The 14 T cell receptor beta chains below were found in one sample sequenced in a study of PD-L1 blockade in urothelial cancer. Generated by immunoSEQ multiplex PCR, the TCRdb table keeps only in-frame clones and is missing some. The sample shows around 50,000 clones, more than 75% of them seen only once. Time point noted: pretreatment peripheral blood. The specimen comprised PBMCs, sampled around atezolizumab (anti-PD-L1) treatment. Every receptor here comes from a man between 45 and 60 years old with urothelial cancer.

V gene TRBV7-9 combines with J gene TRBJ2-6, with 9 bases matching TRBD1. Germline V gene data show CDR1 as SEHNR and CDR2 as FQNEAQ (reference sequence). The junction had 8 bases not matched to a gene; V was cut back by 6 bases and J by 2 bases. This CDR3 spans 17 amino acids. The DNA for the CDR3 is TGTGCCAGCAGTTTGGGACAGGGTATCACTGGGGCCAACGTCCTGACTTTC. Protein product: CASSLGQGITGANVLTF. Based on the CDR3 plus reference TRBV7-9 and TRBJ2-6, the full variable domain is DTGVSQNPRHKITKRGQNVTFRCDPISEHNRLYWYRQTLGQGPEFLTYFQNEAQLEKSRLLSDRFSAERPKGSFSTLEIQRTEQGDSAMYLCASSLGQGITGANVLTFGAGSRLTVL.

The J gene is TRBJ2-3, the V gene TRBV5-1; 10 bases are a match to TRBD2. The CDR3 consists of 15 residues. V lost 0 bases to trimming and J lost 5 bases; unmatched junction nucleotides: 3. Germline V gene sequence: CDR1 SGHRS, CDR2 YFSETQ. The CDR3 DNA is TGCGCCAGCAGCTTGGGGCTAGCGGGAGTAGATACGCAGTATTTT. It is translated as CASSLGLAGVDTQYF. Full variable domain (outside the CDR3, taken from reference TRBV5-1 and TRBJ2-3): KAGVTQTPRYLIKTRGQQVTLSCSPISGHRSVSWYQQTPGQGLQFLFEYFSETQRNKGNFPGRFSGRQFSNSRSEMNVSTLELGDSALYLCASSLGLAGVDTQYFGPGTRLTVL.

J is TRBJ2-3 and V is TRBV6-4; 13 bases agree with TRBD2. Germline CDR1 MRHNA, CDR2 SNTAGT. The CDR3 contains 16 residues. V was clipped by 2 bases and J by 2 bases; unmatched bases: 1. The CDR3 coding sequence is TGTGCCAGCAGTGACGGACTAGCGGGGGACACAGATACGCAGTATTTT. Its protein is CASSDGLAGDTDTQYF.

The rearrangement uses TRBV19 and TRBJ1-4; 10 bases match TRBD1. The CDR3 consists of 15 residues. CDR1 and CDR2 (germline): LNHDA, SQIVND (reference sequence). V lost 8 bases and J lost 7; bases outside the gene matches: 10. The CDR3 spells CASRPRTGGLEKLFF. CDR3 DNA sequence: TGTGCCAGTCGACCCCGGACAGGGGGACTTGAAAAACTGTTTTTT. Combining the CDR3 with reference TRBV19 and TRBJ1-4 gives the whole variable domain DGGITQSPKYLFRKEGQNVTLSCEQNLNHDAMYWYRQDPGQGLRLIYYSQIVNDFQKGDIAEGYSVSREKKESFPLTVTSAQKNPTAFYLCASRPRTGGLEKLFFGSGTQLSVL.

This chain joins TRBV9 and TRBJ2-3, with D uncertain. The V and J ends lost 0 bases and 5 bases respectively, with 16 bases between them. This CDR3 contains 16 residues. Germline values: CDR1 SGDLS, CDR2 YYNGEE. The CDR3 is CASSVAASEFIDTQYF. The CDR3 DNA reads TGTGCCAGCAGCGTAGCGGCCAGCGAGTTTATAGATACGCAGTATTTT.

This clone is a singleton in its sample. V gene TRBV6-5 combines with J gene TRBJ1-2; no definite D call. The CDR3 is 13 amino acids. The V gene lost 6 bases and the J gene lost 8 bases, with 16 bases spanning the gap. The germline V gene encodes CDR1 MNHEY and CDR2 SVGAGI. The CDR3 nucleotides are TGTGCCAGCAGCGAGCCCCTATCGCTGGGCTACACCTTC. Protein: CASSEPLSLGYTF.

CDR3 coding DNA: TGTGCCACCCTTTCTGAGGGGGCGCGCCAAGAGACCCAGTACTTC. Protein sequence: CATLSEGARQETQYF. This sequence joins TRBV9 and TRBJ2-5; 7 nucleotides align to TRBD1. From germline, CDR1 is SGDLS and CDR2 YYNGEE. The CDR3 has 15 amino acids. Unmatched junction bases numbered 12, after V lost 9 bases and J lost 1 base.

The V gene is TRBV5-6, the J gene TRBJ1-4, with D possibly being TRBD1 (6 bases). The V gene's germline CDR1 is SGHDT and CDR2 YYEEEE. The CDR3 length is 15 residues. Between the trimmed V and J ends, which lost 2 bases and 7 bases, there was a span of 15 bases. CDR3 amino acids: CASSLEQGVGEKLFF. The CDR3, as DNA: TGTGCCAGCAGCTTAGAACAGGGTGTGGGTGAAAAACTGTTTTTT.

The chain employs TRBV19 and TRBJ1-3, with unresolved D. V dropped 1 base and J dropped 0 bases, with 4 bases sitting between them. CDR3 length equals 14 residues. CDR1 and CDR2 from the germline V gene are LNHDA and SQIVND (reference sequence). CDR3 nucleotide sequence: TGTGCCAGTAGTATAGGACACTCTGGAAACACCATATATTTT. It translates to CASSIGHSGNTIYF.

The genes are TRBV6-1 and TRBJ2-7; 7 bases are shared with TRBD1. Losses at the gene ends were 7 bases for V and 2 bases for J; bases not matched to a gene: 11. Germline CDR1 is MNHNS and CDR2 is SASEGT. The CDR3 is 15 residues long. The CDR3 region is CASNSGQANPYEQYF. CDR3 DNA sequence: TGTGCCAGCAACTCCGGACAGGCCAACCCCTACGAGCAGTACTTC.

The chain carries TRBV2 and TRBJ1-2; weak D call: TRBD1 (5 bases). The germline gives CDR1 SNHLY, CDR2 FYNNEI. This CDR3 region has 14 residues. V lost 5 bases, J lost 4 bases, and 14 bases lay in between. The CDR3 is CASSKEGVGYGYTF. The CDR3 DNA reads TGTGCCAGCAGTAAGGAAGGGGTGGGCTATGGCTACACCTTC.

The genes are TRBV5-4 and TRBJ2-5, with TRBD2 matching over 8 bases. V was clipped by 1 base and J by 1 base; unmatched bases: 3. Germline V gene data show CDR1 as SGHNT and CDR2 as YYREEE (reference sequence). This CDR3 region has 15 residues. CDR3: CASSLRGGPQETQYF. CDR3 DNA: TGTGCCAGCAGCTTGCGGGGGGGGCCCCAAGAGACCCAGTACTTC.

This chain links TRBV19 with TRBJ1-5, with TRBD1 as a possible D gene (6 bases). Trimming took off 7 bases at V and 4 bases at J, with 17 bases between the two ends. Germline values: CDR1 LNHDA, CDR2 SQIVND (reference sequence). The CDR3 runs 15 residues. DNA of the CDR3: TGTGCCAGTACAGCGGGACACCCACCAAATCAGCCCCAGCATTTT. It encodes CASTAGHPPNQPQHF.

This chain connects TRBV6-5 to TRBJ1-2; D not certain. The V end was cut by 0 bases, the J end by 7 bases, with 12 bases between. This CDR3 has 14 amino acids. The V gene's germline CDR1 is MNHEY and CDR2 SVGAGI. CDR3 protein: CASSYSRGYGGYTF. CDR3 bases: TGTGCCAGCAGTTACTCGCGGGGTTACGGTGGCTACACCTTC.